One sample yielded the 3 T cell receptor beta chains listed below, sequenced in a study of T cells and copy number aberrations in small-cell lung cancer. Generated by immunoSEQ multiplex PCR, the TCRdb table keeps only in-frame clones and is missing some. The table has under 7,000 clones, approximately 76% seen once. The sample consisted of tumor tissue. The receptors were gathered from a man in his fifties or sixties with small cell lung cancer.

V usage is TRBV29-1 and J usage is TRBJ1-2, with 10 bases fitting TRBD1. The length of the CDR3 is 14 residues. Germline V gives CDR1 SQVTM, CDR2 ANQGSEA. Trimming removed 5 bases from V and 7 bases from J; junction bases left unmatched: 10. CDR3: CSVLRDRGGSGYTF. Written as DNA, the CDR3 is TGCAGCGTTCTCCGGGACAGGGGAGGCAGTGGCTACACCTTC.

This chain joins TRBV6-5 and TRBJ1-2; 10 bases align to TRBD1. This CDR3 has 14 residues. The V gene's germline CDR1 is MNHEY and CDR2 SVGAGI. V shed 6 bases, J shed 7 bases, and the junction held 8 bases outside the gene matches. The CDR3 DNA follows: TGTGCCAGCAGCTTCGGGACAGGGGTACCTGGCTACACCTTC. It yields the protein CASSFGTGVPGYTF.

The V gene is TRBV7-9, the J gene TRBJ2-1; 7 nucleotides align to TRBD1. Germline V gene lookup returns CDR1 SEHNR and CDR2 FQNEAQ (reference sequence). V lost 2 bases and J lost 6; bases outside the gene matches: 1. This CDR3 is built from 13 residues. CDR3 loop: CASSLRTGNEQFF. The CDR3 DNA reads TGTGCCAGCAGCTTAAGGACAGGCAATGAGCAGTTCTTC.